The 17 T cell receptor beta chains presented below share a single source sample, sequenced in a study of identical twins. TCRdb reprocessed the 5' RACE reads via MiXCR and lists one record per CDR3 protein. The sample lists a few hundred thousand distinct CDR3 sequences, approximately 24% occurring once. The same data also contributed to another study, on T cells expressing NK-cell markers.

The sequenced sample consisted of CD4+ T cells sorted from blood. These receptors originate from a woman in her late teens or twenties in good health.

A few counts support this clonotype. The chain has TRBV6-5 and TRBJ2-1; TRBD2 might be the D (6 bases). CDR3 size: 13 residues. V lost 2 bases to trimming and J lost 4 bases, with 6 bases between them. The germline gives CDR1 MNHEY, CDR2 SVGAGI. The CDR3 nucleotides are TGTGCCAGCAGTTACGGGAGGTACAATGAGCAGTTCTTC. Translation: CASSYGRYNEQFF.

This clonotype occurred a few times. The V gene is TRBV2, the J gene TRBJ1-5; the D is unclear. The CDR3 length is 14 residues. V lost 2 bases to trimming and J lost 0 bases, with 5 bases between them. Germline lookup yields CDR1 SNHLY and CDR2 FYNNEI. CDR3 in amino acids: CASSEQHSNQPQHF. In DNA, the CDR3 is TGTGCCAGCAGTGAACAGCATAGCAATCAGCCCCAGCATTTT.

In its sample, this clonotype was seen a few times. This chain joins TRBV12-3 or TRBV12-4 and TRBJ2-1; 13 bases are a match to TRBD2. The CDR3 loop spans 17 amino acids. V was clipped by 5 bases and J by 0 bases; unmatched bases: 4. This CDR3 reads CASSGLAGASSYNEQFF. CDR3 in DNA: TGTGCCAGCAGTGGACTAGCGGGGGCAAGCTCCTACAATGAGCAGTTCTTC.

This clonotype occurred a few times. The chain combines TRBV5-1 with TRBJ2-3; 7 bases align to TRBD2. The CDR3 has 16 amino acids. The V segment lost 0 bases and the J segment 5 bases; nucleotides outside the gene matches: 9. Germline CDR1 is SGHRS and CDR2 is YFSETQ. The CDR3 bases are TGCGCCAGCAGCTTGGCCGTGGGAGGGCGTGGAGATACGCAGTATTTT. It is translated as CASSLAVGGRGDTQYF.

This clonotype came up many times. The chain combines TRBV5-1 with TRBJ2-3, with 8 bases that match TRBD1. This CDR3 is 14 amino acids long. CDR1 and CDR2 (germline): SGHRS, YFSETQ. Germline trimming cut 2 bases from V and 4 bases from J; bases unmatched to any gene: 3. Here the CDR3 reads CASSLGQGADTQYF. CDR3 coding DNA: TGCGCCAGCAGCTTAGGACAGGGCGCAGATACGCAGTATTTT.

This clonotype was observed a few times. CDR3 residues: CASRTGINEQYF. Here the CDR3 DNA reads TGTGCCAGCCGGACAGGGATCAACGAGCAGTACTTC. This chain uses TRBV28 with TRBJ2-7; 8 nucleotides align to TRBD1. Germline V gene sequence: CDR1 MDHEN, CDR2 SYDVKM. Losses at the gene ends were 8 bases for V and 5 bases for J; bases not matched to a gene: 5. This CDR3 spans 12 amino acids. Looking up the rest from reference TRBV28 and TRBJ2-7 gives the full variable domain: DVKVTQSSRYLVKRTGEKVFLECVQDMDHENMFWYRQDPGLGLRLIYFSYDVKMKEKGDIPEGYSVSREKKERFSLILESASTNQTSMYLCASRTGINEQYFGPGTRLTVT.

There are a few counts of this clonotype. The J gene is TRBJ1-2, the V gene TRBV4-3, with D possibly being TRBD1 (5 bases). Germline assignment: CDR1 LGHNA and CDR2 YSLEER. This CDR3 has 16 residues. V was trimmed by 1 base and J by 6 bases, leaving 18 bases between them. Here the CDR3 reads CASSQAGTYLRDGYTF. In DNA, the CDR3 is TGCGCCAGCAGCCAAGCCGGGACCTACCTGAGGGATGGCTACACCTTC.

V is TRBV7-2 and J is TRBJ1-1; D possibly corresponds to TRBD1 (6 bases). This CDR3 is 14 amino acids long. Between the trimmed V and J ends, which lost 6 bases and 4 bases, there was a span of 15 bases. CDR1 is SGHTA and CDR2 is FQGNSA in the germline V gene. The chain's CDR3 is CASSTQGSLTEAFF. The CDR3 coding sequence is TGTGCCAGCAGTACCCAGGGGAGTCTCACTGAAGCTTTCTTT.

The rearrangement joins TRBV20-1 to TRBJ2-3; the D gene is possibly TRBD2 (6 bases). In germline, CDR1 is DFQATT, CDR2 SNEGSKA (reference sequence). V lost 6 bases to trimming and J lost 6 bases, with 22 bases between them. The CDR3 is made up of 15 amino acids. Here the CDR3 DNA reads TGCAGTGCCCTTAACTGGGCGGGGCAGGCGGATACGCAGTATTTT. It specifies CSALNWAGQADTQYF.

The table lists this clonotype with a few counts. This chain joins TRBV20-1 and TRBJ2-1, with D possibly being TRBD2 (6 bases). The CDR3 spans 17 residues. Trimming removed 3 bases at V and 1 base at J, with 19 bases between. Germline V gene sequence: CDR1 DFQATT, CDR2 SNEGSKA (reference sequence). CDR3 coding DNA: TGCAGTGCTAGGGGTCACGCGGGGCGGCCATCCTACAATGAGCAGTTCTTC. Translating gives CSARGHAGRPSYNEQFF.

This clonotype was observed a handful of times. V usage is TRBV15 and J usage is TRBJ2-4, with D tentatively TRBD2 (6 bases). Germline-derived CDR1 and CDR2 are LNHNV and YYDKDF (reference sequence). This CDR3 has 17 residues. The germline V and J ends were trimmed by 1 base and 0 bases, with 13 bases remaining between them. The CDR3: CATSRGGGTVAKNIQYF. CDR3 DNA sequence: TGTGCCACCAGCAGAGGAGGCGGGACCGTAGCCAAAAACATTCAGTACTTC.

The genes are TRBV7-2 and TRBJ2-7; 9 positions agree with TRBD1. The CDR3 has 14 amino acids. The junction had 7 bases not matched to a gene; V was cut back by 4 bases and J by 6 bases. From germline, CDR1 is SGHTA and CDR2 FQGNSA. CDR3 amino acids: CASSWDRATGEQYF. The CDR3 coding sequence is TGTGCCAGCAGCTGGGACAGGGCAACCGGCGAGCAGTACTTC.

The chain carries TRBV6-6 and TRBJ2-1; 7 bases fit TRBD2. Germline trimming cut 5 bases from V and 10 bases from J; bases unmatched to any gene: 8. CDR3 length: 13 amino acids. Germline V gene sequence: CDR1 MNHNY, CDR2 SVGAGI (reference sequence). CDR3 in amino acids: CASSLIAGWEQFF. For the CDR3, the DNA is TGTGCCAGCAGTCTCATAGCGGGTTGGGAGCAGTTCTTC.

The rearrangement uses TRBV25-1 and TRBJ2-7; TRBD1 aligns across 8 bases. CDR3 length: 12 residues. The junction had 3 bases not matched to a gene; V was cut back by 2 bases and J by 9 bases. Germline V gene data show CDR1 as MGHDK and CDR2 as SYGVNS. The CDR3 DNA follows: TGTGCCAGCAGTGAACGGGACAGGAGGCAGTACTTC. It is translated as CASSERDRRQYF.

This clonotype was found a few times. The V call is TRBV5-1, the J call TRBJ1-1; D might be TRBD1 (6 bases). Germline lookup yields CDR1 SGHRS and CDR2 YFSETQ. Trimming removed 5 bases at V and 0 bases at J, with 11 bases between. CDR3 size: 14 residues. The CDR3 region is CASSDQGLNTEAFF. CDR3 nucleotide sequence: TGCGCCAGCAGTGATCAGGGGTTGAACACTGAAGCTTTCTTT.

The chain links TRBV3-1 to TRBJ1-1; D possibly corresponds to TRBD1 (5 bases). Germline V gene lookup returns CDR1 LGHDT and CDR2 YNNKEL (reference sequence). Trimming removed 4 bases from V and 4 bases from J, with 13 bases in between. The CDR3 runs 14 residues. DNA for the CDR3: TGTGCCAGCAGCCCGTACAATGGGGGCACTGAAGCTTTCTTT. Translated: CASSPYNGGTEAFF.

J is TRBJ2-6 and V is TRBV18, with TRBD1 matching 8 bases. The CDR3 contains 19 residues. The V segment lost 0 bases and the J segment 1 base; nucleotides outside the gene matches: 8. CDR1 KGHSH and CDR2 LQKENI come from the germline V gene. DNA for the CDR3: TGTGCCAGCTCACCACCCCGGACAGGGCTTTCTTCTGGGGCCAACGTCCTGACTTTC. Translated, it gives CASSPPRTGLSSGANVLTF.